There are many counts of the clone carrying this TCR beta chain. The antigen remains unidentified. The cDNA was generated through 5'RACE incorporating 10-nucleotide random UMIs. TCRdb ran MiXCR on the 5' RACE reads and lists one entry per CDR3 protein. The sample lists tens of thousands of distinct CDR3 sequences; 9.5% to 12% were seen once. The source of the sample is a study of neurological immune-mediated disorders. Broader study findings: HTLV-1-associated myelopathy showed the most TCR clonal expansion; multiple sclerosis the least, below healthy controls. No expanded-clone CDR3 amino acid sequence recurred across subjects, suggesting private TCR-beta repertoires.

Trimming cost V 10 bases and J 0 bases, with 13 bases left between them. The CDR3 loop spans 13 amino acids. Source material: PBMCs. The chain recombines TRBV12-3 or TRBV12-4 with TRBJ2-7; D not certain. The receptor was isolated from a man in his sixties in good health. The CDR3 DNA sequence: TGTGCCACCCGGTTATCCAGCTCCTACGAGCAGTACTTC. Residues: CATRLSSSYEQYF.